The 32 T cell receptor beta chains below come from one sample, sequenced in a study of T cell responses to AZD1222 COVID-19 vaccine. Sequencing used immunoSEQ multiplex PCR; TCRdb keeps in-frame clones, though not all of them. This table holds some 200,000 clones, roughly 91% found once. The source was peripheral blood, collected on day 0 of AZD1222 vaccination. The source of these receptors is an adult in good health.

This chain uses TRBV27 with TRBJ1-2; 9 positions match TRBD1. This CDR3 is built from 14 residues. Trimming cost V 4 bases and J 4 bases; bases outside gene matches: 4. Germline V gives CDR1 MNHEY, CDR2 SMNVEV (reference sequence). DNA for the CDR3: TGTGCCAGCAGTTCGGACAGGGGAGGCTATGGCTACACCTTC. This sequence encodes CASSSDRGGYGYTF.

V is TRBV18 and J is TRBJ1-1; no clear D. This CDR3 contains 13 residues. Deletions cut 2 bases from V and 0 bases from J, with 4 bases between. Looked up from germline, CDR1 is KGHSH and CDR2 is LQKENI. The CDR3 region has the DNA TGTGCCAGCTCACCAGGGTTGAACACTGAAGCTTTCTTT. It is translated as CASSPGLNTEAFF.

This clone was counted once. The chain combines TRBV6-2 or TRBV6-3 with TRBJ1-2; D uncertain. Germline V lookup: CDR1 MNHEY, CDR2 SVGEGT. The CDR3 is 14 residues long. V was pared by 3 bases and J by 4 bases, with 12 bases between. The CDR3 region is CASSYADTRYGYTF. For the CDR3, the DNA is TGTGCCAGCAGTTATGCCGACACTCGCTATGGCTACACCTTC.

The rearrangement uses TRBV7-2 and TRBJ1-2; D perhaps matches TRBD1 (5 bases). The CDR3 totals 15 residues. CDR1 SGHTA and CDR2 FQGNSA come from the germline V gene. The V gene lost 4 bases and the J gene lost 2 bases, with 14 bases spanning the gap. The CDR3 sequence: CASSSQAGGNYGYTF. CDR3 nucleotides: TGTGCCAGCAGCTCCCAAGCGGGGGGAAACTATGGCTACACCTTC.

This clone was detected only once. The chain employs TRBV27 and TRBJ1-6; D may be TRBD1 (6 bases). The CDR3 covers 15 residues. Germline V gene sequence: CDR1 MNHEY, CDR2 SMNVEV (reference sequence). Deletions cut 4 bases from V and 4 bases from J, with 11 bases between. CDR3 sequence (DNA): TGTGCCAGCAGTTCGGACAGTGCTTATAATTCACCCCTCCACTTT. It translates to CASSSDSAYNSPLHF.

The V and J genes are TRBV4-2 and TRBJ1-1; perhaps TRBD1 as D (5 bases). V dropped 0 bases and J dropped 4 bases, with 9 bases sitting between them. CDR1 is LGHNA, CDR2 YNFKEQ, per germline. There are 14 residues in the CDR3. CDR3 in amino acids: CASSQEWGSTEAFF. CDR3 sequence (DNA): TGTGCCAGCAGCCAAGAGTGGGGGAGCACTGAAGCTTTCTTT.

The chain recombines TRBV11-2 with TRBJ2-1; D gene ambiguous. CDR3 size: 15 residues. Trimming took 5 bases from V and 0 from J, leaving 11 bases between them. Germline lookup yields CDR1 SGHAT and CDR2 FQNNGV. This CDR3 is CASSPLRSSYNEQFF. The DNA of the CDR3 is TGTGCCAGCAGCCCCCTAAGGAGCTCCTACAATGAGCAGTTCTTC. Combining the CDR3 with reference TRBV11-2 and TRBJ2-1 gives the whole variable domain EAGVAQSPRYKIIEKRQSVAFWCNPISGHATLYWYQQILGQGPKLLIQFQNNGVVDDSQLPKDRFSAERLKGVDSTLKIQPAKLEDSAVYLCASSPLRSSYNEQFFGPGTRLTVL.

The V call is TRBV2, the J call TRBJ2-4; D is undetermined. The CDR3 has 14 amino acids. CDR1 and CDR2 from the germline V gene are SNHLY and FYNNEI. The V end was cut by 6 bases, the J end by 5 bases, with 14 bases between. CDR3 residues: CASSPRELQNIQYF. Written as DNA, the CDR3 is TGTGCCAGCAGCCCGAGAGAGCTCCAAAACATTCAGTACTTC.

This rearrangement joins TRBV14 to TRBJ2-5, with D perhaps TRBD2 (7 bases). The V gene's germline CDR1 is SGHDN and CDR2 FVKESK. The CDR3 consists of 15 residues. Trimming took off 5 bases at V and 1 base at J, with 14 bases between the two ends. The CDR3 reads CASSAGAFGQETQYF. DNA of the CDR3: TGTGCCAGCAGCGCGGGGGCCTTCGGCCAAGAGACCCAGTACTTC.

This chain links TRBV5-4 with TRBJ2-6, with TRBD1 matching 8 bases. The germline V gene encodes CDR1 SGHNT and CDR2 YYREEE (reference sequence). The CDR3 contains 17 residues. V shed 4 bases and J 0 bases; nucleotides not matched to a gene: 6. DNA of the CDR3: TGTGCCAGCAGCCCAGGGGGCGCCCCCTCTGGGGCCAACGTCCTGACTTTC. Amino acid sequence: CASSPGGAPSGANVLTF.

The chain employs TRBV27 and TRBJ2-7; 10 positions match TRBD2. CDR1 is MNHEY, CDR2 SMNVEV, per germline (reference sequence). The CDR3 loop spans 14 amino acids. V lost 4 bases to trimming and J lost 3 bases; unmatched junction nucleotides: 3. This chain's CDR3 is CASSYIAGGYEQYF. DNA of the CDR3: TGTGCCAGCAGTTACATAGCGGGGGGCTACGAGCAGTACTTC.

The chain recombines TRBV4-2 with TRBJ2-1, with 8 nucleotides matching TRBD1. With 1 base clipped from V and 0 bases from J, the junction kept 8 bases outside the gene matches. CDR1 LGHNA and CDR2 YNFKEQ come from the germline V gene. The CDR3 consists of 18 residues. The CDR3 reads CASSQGQGAKASYNEQFF. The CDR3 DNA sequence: TGTGCCAGCAGCCAAGGGCAGGGGGCCAAGGCCTCCTACAATGAGCAGTTCTTC.

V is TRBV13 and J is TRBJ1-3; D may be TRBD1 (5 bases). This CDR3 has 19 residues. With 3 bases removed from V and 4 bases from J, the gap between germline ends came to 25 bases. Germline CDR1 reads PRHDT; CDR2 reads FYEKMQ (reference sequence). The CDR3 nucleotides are TGTGCCAGCAGCTTCCCGAGGGGATCATCATCCCGTGGGGGAAACACCATATATTTT. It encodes CASSFPRGSSSRGGNTIYF.

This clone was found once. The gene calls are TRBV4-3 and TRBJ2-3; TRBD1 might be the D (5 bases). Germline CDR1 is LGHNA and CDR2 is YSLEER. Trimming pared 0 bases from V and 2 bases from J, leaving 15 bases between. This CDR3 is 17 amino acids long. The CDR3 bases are TGCGCCAGCAGCCAAGAAGGGTTCAGGGCCCCCACAGATACGCAGTATTTT. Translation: CASSQEGFRAPTDTQYF.

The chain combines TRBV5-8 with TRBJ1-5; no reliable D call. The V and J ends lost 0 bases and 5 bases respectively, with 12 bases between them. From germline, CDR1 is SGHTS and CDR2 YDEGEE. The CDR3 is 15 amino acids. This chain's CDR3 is CASSLGRQEYQPQHF. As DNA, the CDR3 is TGTGCCAGCAGCTTGGGTCGCCAGGAATATCAGCCCCAGCATTTT. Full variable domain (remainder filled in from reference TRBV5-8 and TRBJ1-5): EAGVTQSPTHLIKTRGQQATLRCSPISGHTSVYWYQQALGLGLQFLLWYDEGEERNRGNFPPRFSGRQFPNYSSELNVNALELEDSALYLCASSLGRQEYQPQHFGDGTRLSIL.

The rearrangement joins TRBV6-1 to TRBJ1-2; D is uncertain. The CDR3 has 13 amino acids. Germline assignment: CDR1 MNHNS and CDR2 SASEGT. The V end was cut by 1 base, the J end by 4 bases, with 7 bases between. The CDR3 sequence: CASSEGYSYGYTF. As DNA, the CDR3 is TGTGCCAGCAGTGAAGGATATTCCTATGGCTACACCTTC.

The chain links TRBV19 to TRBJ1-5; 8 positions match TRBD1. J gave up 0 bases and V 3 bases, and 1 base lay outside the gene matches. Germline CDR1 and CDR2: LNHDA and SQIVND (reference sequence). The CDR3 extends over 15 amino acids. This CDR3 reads CASSMDRDSNQPQHF. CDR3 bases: TGTGCCAGTAGTATGGACAGGGATAGCAATCAGCCCCAGCATTTT.

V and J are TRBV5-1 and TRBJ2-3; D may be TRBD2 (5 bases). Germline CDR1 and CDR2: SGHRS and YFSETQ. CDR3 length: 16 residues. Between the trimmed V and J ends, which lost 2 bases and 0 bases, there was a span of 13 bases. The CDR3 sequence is CASSFLRVASTDTQYF. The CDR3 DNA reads TGCGCCAGCAGCTTCTTGCGGGTGGCCAGCACAGATACGCAGTATTTT.

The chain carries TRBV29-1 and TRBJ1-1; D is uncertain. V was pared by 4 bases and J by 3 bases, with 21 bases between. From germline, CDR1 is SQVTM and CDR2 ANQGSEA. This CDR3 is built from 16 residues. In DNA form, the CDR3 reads TGCAGCGTTGTTAATTCCGGGTCTCTCCAGGACACTGAAGCTTTCTTT. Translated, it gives CSVVNSGSLQDTEAFF.

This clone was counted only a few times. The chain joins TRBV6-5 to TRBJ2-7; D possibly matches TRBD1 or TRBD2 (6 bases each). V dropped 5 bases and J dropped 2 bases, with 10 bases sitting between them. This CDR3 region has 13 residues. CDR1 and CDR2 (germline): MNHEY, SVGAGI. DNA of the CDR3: TGTGCCAGCAGTACTAGGGGGGCCTACGAGCAGTACTTC. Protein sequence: CASSTRGAYEQYF.

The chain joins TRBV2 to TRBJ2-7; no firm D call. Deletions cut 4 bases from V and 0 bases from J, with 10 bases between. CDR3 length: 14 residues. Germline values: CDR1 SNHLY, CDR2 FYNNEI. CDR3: CASSATEVSYEQYF. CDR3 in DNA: TGTGCCAGCAGTGCAACAGAGGTCTCCTACGAGCAGTACTTC.

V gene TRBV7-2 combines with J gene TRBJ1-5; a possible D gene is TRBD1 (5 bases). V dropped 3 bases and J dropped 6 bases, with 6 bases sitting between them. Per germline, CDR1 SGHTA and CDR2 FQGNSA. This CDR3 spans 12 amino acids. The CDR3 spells CASSFTGQPQHF. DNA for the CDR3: TGTGCCAGCAGCTTCACAGGTCAGCCCCAGCATTTT.

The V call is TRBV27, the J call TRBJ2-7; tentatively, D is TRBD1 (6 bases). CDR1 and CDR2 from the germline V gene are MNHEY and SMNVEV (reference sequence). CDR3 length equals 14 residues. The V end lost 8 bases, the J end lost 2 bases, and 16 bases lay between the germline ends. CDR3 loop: CASGGQRSPYEQYF. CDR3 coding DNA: TGTGCCAGCGGCGGACAGCGTAGTCCCTACGAGCAGTACTTC.

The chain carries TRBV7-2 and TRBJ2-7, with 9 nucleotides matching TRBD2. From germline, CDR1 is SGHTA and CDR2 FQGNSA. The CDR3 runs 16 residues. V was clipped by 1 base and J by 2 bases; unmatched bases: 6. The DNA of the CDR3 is TGTGCCAGCAGCTTAGGTTTGGCGGGGGGGGCCTACGAGCAGTACTTC. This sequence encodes CASSLGLAGGAYEQYF.

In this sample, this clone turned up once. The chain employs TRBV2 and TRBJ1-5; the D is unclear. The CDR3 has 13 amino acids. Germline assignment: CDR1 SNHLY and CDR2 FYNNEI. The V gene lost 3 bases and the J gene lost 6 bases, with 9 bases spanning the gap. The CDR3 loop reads CASSDLTPQPQHF. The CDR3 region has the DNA TGTGCCAGCAGTGATTTGACCCCTCAGCCCCAGCATTTT.

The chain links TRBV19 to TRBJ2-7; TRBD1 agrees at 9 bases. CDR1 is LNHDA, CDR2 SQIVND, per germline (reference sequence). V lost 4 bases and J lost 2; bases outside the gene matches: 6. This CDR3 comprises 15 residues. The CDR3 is CASSRTGQGTYEQYF. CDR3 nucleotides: TGTGCCAGTAGTAGAACGGGACAGGGAACCTACGAGCAGTACTTC.

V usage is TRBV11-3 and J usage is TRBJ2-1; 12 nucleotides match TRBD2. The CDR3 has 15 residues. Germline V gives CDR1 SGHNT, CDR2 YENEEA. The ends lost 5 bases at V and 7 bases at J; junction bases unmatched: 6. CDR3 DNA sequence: TGTGCCAGCAGCCGTCTAGCGGGGGGGCCAAATGAGCAGTTCTTC. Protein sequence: CASSRLAGGPNEQFF.

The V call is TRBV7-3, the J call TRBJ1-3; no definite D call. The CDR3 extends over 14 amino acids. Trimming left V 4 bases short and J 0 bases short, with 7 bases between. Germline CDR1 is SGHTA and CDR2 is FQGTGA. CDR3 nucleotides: TGTGCCAGCAGCTCCGGGAGCTCTGGAAACACCATATATTTT. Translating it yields CASSSGSSGNTIYF.

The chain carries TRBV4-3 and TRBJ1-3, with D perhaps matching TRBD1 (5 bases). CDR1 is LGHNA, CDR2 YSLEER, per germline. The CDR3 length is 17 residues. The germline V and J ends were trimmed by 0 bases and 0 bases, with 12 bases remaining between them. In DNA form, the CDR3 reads TGCGCCAGCAGCCAAGATTTGGGGCCAGCCTCTGGAAACACCATATATTTT. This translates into CASSQDLGPASGNTIYF.

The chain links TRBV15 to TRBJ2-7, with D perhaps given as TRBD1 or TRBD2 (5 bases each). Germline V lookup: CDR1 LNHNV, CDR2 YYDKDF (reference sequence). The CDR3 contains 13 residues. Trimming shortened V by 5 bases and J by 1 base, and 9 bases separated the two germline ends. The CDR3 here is CATSGDESYEQYF. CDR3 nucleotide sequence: TGTGCCACCAGCGGGGACGAGTCCTACGAGCAGTACTTC.

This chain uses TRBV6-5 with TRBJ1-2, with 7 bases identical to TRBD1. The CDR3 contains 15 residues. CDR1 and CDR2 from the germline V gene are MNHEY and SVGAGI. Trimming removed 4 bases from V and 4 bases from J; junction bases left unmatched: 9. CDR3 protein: CASSSTGVASYGYTF. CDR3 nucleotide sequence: TGTGCCAGCAGTTCTACAGGGGTGGCGAGCTATGGCTACACCTTC.

CDR3 region: CASSLDGGNYGYTF. The CDR3, as DNA: TGTGCCAGCAGCTTAGACGGCGGTAACTATGGCTACACCTTC. V and J are TRBV7-9 and TRBJ1-2; D not resolved. V was clipped by 1 base and J by 1 base, with 7 bases between them. This CDR3 contains 14 residues. Germline CDR1 SEHNR, CDR2 FQNEAQ (reference sequence).